The TCR beta chain under discussion was sequenced for a study of blood T cell repertoires in COVID-19. Study at large: Whether acute or convalescent, the COVID-19 samples came from the United States, Italy and Spain. T cells, B-cell-depleted T cells, or PBMCs supplied cDNA or gDNA.

Germline lookup yields CDR1 SQVTM and CDR2 ANQGSEA. This CDR3 spans 13 amino acids. The V gene end was trimmed by 3 bases and the J gene end by 1 base; junction bases not matched to a gene: 0. Authors' data handling: Quantification of nucleated cells was approximated via reference gene primer amplification. The repertoire was sequenced with immunoSEQ multiplex PCR; TCRdb's copy has only in-frame clones and lacks some. Clone size and V and J calls were adopted from that table, with D and trimming inferred from the DNA. The table has around 60,000 clones, roughly two thirds seen once; the top ten hold around 4.9%. Patients in Seattle were enrolled during active infection, then followed longitudinally.

The TCR was taken from a woman between 65 and 79 years old with COVID-19, enrolled during active disease. The V and J genes are TRBV29-1 and TRBJ1-1, with 9 bases that match TRBD1. The sample consisted of peripheral blood. The DNA of the CDR3 is TGCAGCGTTGAGGACAGGGGGAACACTGAAGCTTTCTTT. Translation gives CSVEDRGNTEAFF.